A selection of T cell receptor beta chains follows, all from one sample in a study of T cells in Graves' hyperthyroidism and ophthalmopathy. TCRdb reprocessed the multiplex PCR reads with MiXCR, giving one entry per CDR3 protein. Of around 620,000 distinct CDR3 sequences listed, roughly 16% were seen once; the top ten hold over 3.5%. Sequencing was carried out using blood. The origin of the receptors is a woman younger than 45 with Graves' hyperthyroidism. Both conserved end residues are part of each CDR3. A D gene is named only where the DNA matches it firmly. Clone size appears in some rows only: once, few, many, or a class for an expanded clone.

J gene | V gene | D gene | clone size | CDR3 DNA | CDR3 protein
TRBJ2-1 | TRBV6-1 | NA | NA | TGTGCCAGCAGTGAATTACTCGGGGGCACCGGGGGTCTCAATGAGCAGTTCTTC | CASSELLGGTGGLNEQFF
TRBJ2-5 | TRBV2 | NA | many | TGTGCCAGCCTTCGGGGACTTCTAGAGACCCAGTACTTC | CASLRGLLETQYF
TRBJ2-1 | TRBV2 | NA | many | TGTGCCAGCAGTGAATTAGCGTCCTACTACAATGAGCAGTTCTTC | CASSELASYYNEQFF
TRBJ1-5 | TRBV28 | NA | many | TGTGCCAGCAAAGTCGGGACGGTAGTTAATCAGCCCCAGCATTTT | CASKVGTVVNQPQHF
TRBJ1-2 | TRBV30 | TRBD1 | many | TGTGCCTGGAATATGGGGACAGGTCTCGGCTACACCTTC | CAWNMGTGLGYTF
TRBJ2-1 | TRBV20-1 | TRBD2 | many | TGCAGTGCCACCCCCTTACTAGCGGATGCCTACAATGAGCAGTTCTTC | CSATPLLADAYNEQFF
TRBJ1-2 | TRBV7-8 | NA | few | TGTGCCAGCAGCTTCTCTCTAAATGGCTACACCTTC | CASSFSLNGYTF
TRBJ2-3 | TRBV20-1 | TRBD1 | many | TGCAGTGCGGCCGGGACAGGGAACACAGATACGCAGTATTTT | CSAAGTGNTDTQYF
TRBJ2-5 | TRBV20-1 | TRBD2 | few | TGCAGTGCTGGGACTAGCGAAGAGACCCAGTACTTC | CSAGTSEETQYF
TRBJ2-2 | TRBV5-1 | NA | NA | TGCGCCAGCAGTAGAGGGGCTGACACCGGGGAGCTGTTTTTT | CASSRGADTGELFF
TRBJ2-3 | TRBV7-9 | TRBD2 | NA | TGTGCCAGCAGCCTAAAAACTAGCGGCACAGATACGCAGTATTTT | CASSLKTSGTDTQYF
TRBJ1-2 | TRBV28 | TRBD1 | NA | TGTGCCAGCAGTTTGGCACCAGGGACAGGGGGCTTTGGCTACACCTTC | CASSLAPGTGGFGYTF
TRBJ1-1 | TRBV5-1 | TRBD1 | NA | TGCGCCAGCAGCTCAACAGGGGCGGCTTTCTTT | CASSSTGAAFF
TRBJ1-3 | TRBV13 | NA | few | TGTGCCAGCAGCTTAGTAACAGTTGGAAACACCATATATTTT | CASSLVTVGNTIYF
TRBJ2-3 | TRBV20-1 | TRBD2 | NA | TGCAGTGCTCTGGGACTAGCGGGAGCAATAGATACGCAGTATTTT | CSALGLAGAIDTQYF
TRBJ2-1 | TRBV9 | NA | NA | TGTGCCAGCACCTCCACAGGTTACAATGAGCAGTTCTTC | CASTSTGYNEQFF
TRBJ1-5 | TRBV28 | TRBD1 | many | TGTGCCAGCAGCGATCAGGGGGCAAGGAGCAATCAGCCCCAGCATTTT | CASSDQGARSNQPQHF
TRBJ2-2 | TRBV20-1 | NA | NA | TGCAGTGCTAGAGATCAGACGGGGAGAAACACCGGGGAGCTGTTTTTT | CSARDQTGRNTGELFF
TRBJ2-2 | TRBV9 | NA | NA | TGTGCCAGCAGCAGGACGGCCGGGGAGCTGTTTTTT | CASSRTAGELFF
TRBJ2-3 | TRBV7-6 | TRBD2 | many | TGTGCCAGCAGCTTATCCACGGGAGGAAGCACAGATACGCAGTATTTT | CASSLSTGGSTDTQYF
TRBJ1-4 | TRBV2 | TRBD1 | many | TGTGCCACCCGGGACAGGGGGGATGAAAAACTGTTTTTT | CATRDRGDEKLFF
TRBJ2-7 | TRBV7-6 | TRBD2 | NA | TGTGCCAGCAGCTCCCCAGCGGGAGGGCCGGGCGAGCAGTACTTC | CASSSPAGGPGEQYF
TRBJ2-2 | TRBV30 | NA | many | TGTGCCTGGAGTGTTGCCCAGGCCGGGGAGCTGTTTTTT | CAWSVAQAGELFF
TRBJ1-2 | TRBV7-8 | TRBD1 | many | TGTGCCAGCAGCTTAGCGGGGACAGTCAACTATGGCTACACCTTC | CASSLAGTVNYGYTF
TRBJ2-1 | TRBV7-9 | TRBD2 | many | TGTGCCAGCACGGGGTACGGAGCTAGCGGATACAATGAGCAGTTCTTC | CASTGYGASGYNEQFF
TRBJ2-1 | TRBV7-3 | TRBD2 | many | TGTGCCAGCAGCTTATGGCGGGAGGGCCCGAATGAGCAGTTCTTC | CASSLWREGPNEQFF
TRBJ2-1 | TRBV24-1 | TRBD2 | NA | TGTGCCACCAGCGGGACTAGGTGGGATGAGCAGTTCTTC | CATSGTRWDEQFF
TRBJ2-7 | TRBV20-1 | TRBD2 | many | TGCAGTGCTAGAGTCCTAGCGGGAGGGTACGAGCAGTACTTC | CSARVLAGGYEQYF
TRBJ1-1 | TRBV3-2 | NA | many | TGTGCCAGCAGCCAAGAAGGAACGACAGCGGTGAACACTGAAGCTTTCTTT | CASSQEGTTAVNTEAFF
TRBJ2-7 | TRBV9 | NA | NA | TGTGCCAGCAGCGTAGTAGGCGATAGCTACGAGCAGTACTTC | CASSVVGDSYEQYF
TRBJ2-7 | TRBV27 | TRBD2 | NA | TGTGCCAGCAGCCCCCTCTATGGAACTAGCGGGAGCTACGAGCAGTACTTC | CASSPLYGTSGSYEQYF
TRBJ1-1 | TRBV6-5 | NA | many | TGTGCCAGCAGTTACTTACCAGCTAACATGAACACTGAAGCTTTCTTT | CASSYLPANMNTEAFF
TRBJ2-3 | TRBV9 | NA | NA | TGTGCCAGCAGCGTAGACGGACAGACGGGCACAGATACGCAGTATTTT | CASSVDGQTGTDTQYF
TRBJ1-1 | TRBV7-9 | NA | NA | TGTGCCAGCAGCGGCGGGGGGGGAAGCACTGAAGCTTTCTTT | CASSGGGGSTEAFF
TRBJ1-2 | TRBV28 | NA | few | TGTGCCAGCAGTCTAATCGGGGACGGAGCTAACTATGGCTACACCTTC | CASSLIGDGANYGYTF
TRBJ2-1 | TRBV3-1 | NA | many | TGTGCCAGCAGCCATTCTAATGAGCAGTTCTTC | CASSHSNEQFF
TRBJ1-1 | TRBV5-5 | TRBD1 | NA | TGTGCCAGCAGCTTCCCGGACAGGGTTAACGTGAACACTGAAGCTTTCTTT | CASSFPDRVNVNTEAFF
TRBJ2-7 | TRBV5-1 | TRBD2 | many | TGCGCCAGCAGACTTACTAGCGGAGCCTACGAGCAGTACTTC | CASRLTSGAYEQYF
TRBJ2-1 | TRBV7-9 | NA | many | TGTGCCAGCAGCATCTCTAGCTTAAATGAGCAGTTCTTC | CASSISSLNEQFF
TRBJ2-4 | TRBV20-1 | TRBD2 | many | TGCAGTGCTAGAGATCCCCTTTCTAGCGGTCCAGACATTCAGTACTTC | CSARDPLSSGPDIQYF
TRBJ1-1 | TRBV6-1 | TRBD1 | many | TGTGCCAGCAGACAGATCGACAGGGGAGTGACTGAAGCTTTCTTT | CASRQIDRGVTEAFF
TRBJ1-5 | TRBV28 | TRBD1 | NA | TGTGCCAGCAGTTTAACGGGACAGGGGAGACAGCCCCAGCATTTT | CASSLTGQGRQPQHF
TRBJ2-1 | TRBV18 | TRBD1 | few | TGTGCCACCGTCTTCCAACAGGGGAATGAGCAGTTCTTC | CATVFQQGNEQFF
TRBJ2-1 | TRBV30 | TRBD2 | many | TGTGCCTGGAGTTTCCCCGGGACTAGCGGTTACAATGAGCAGTTCTTC | CAWSFPGTSGYNEQFF
TRBJ1-6 | TRBV20-1 | TRBD1 | NA | TGCAGTGCTAGGAGACGGACAGGGGTTTCCCTCCACTTT | CSARRRTGVSLHF
TRBJ2-1 | TRBV20-1 | TRBD2 | many | TGCAGTGCGGGACTAGCAATCAATGAGCAGTTCTTC | CSAGLAINEQFF
TRBJ2-2 | TRBV24-1 | NA | NA | TGTGCCACCAGCGTAAGTAGCCGAGACACCGGGGAGCTGTTTTTT | CATSVSSRDTGELFF
TRBJ1-2 | TRBV6-2/TRBV6-3 | TRBD1 | NA | TGTGCCAGCAGTTACTCCGGGACAGGGGGCGTTGGGGGGTATGGCTACACCTTC | CASSYSGTGGVGGYGYTF
TRBJ2-5 | TRBV7-8 | TRBD1 | many | TGTGCCAGCAGCACCGCCCGGGACAGGGAGACCCAGTACTTC | CASSTARDRETQYF
TRBJ1-1 | TRBV12-3/TRBV12-4 | TRBD1 | many | TGTGCCAGCAGGCAAACAGGGGTTGACACTGAAGCTTTCTTT | CASRQTGVDTEAFF
TRBJ1-5 | TRBV6-5 | NA | many | TGTGCCAGCAGAACCACAGTTAGCAATCAGCCCCAGCATTTT | CASRTTVSNQPQHF
TRBJ1-1 | TRBV7-8 | NA | few | TGTGCCAGCAGCTACCGACAAAGAGAAGCTTTCTTT | CASSYRQREAFF
TRBJ1-1 | TRBV24-1 | TRBD1 | NA | TGTGCCACGAGACAGGGGGGTGACACTGAAGCTTTCTTT | CATRQGGDTEAFF
TRBJ2-7 | TRBV12-3/TRBV12-4 | TRBD2 | many | TGTGCCAGCAGTTTGCGGGAGGGCTACGAGCAGTACTTC | CASSLREGYEQYF
TRBJ1-5 | TRBV5-6 | NA | few | TGTGCCAGCAGCTTCCAGCCTAATCAGCCCCAGCATTTT | CASSFQPNQPQHF